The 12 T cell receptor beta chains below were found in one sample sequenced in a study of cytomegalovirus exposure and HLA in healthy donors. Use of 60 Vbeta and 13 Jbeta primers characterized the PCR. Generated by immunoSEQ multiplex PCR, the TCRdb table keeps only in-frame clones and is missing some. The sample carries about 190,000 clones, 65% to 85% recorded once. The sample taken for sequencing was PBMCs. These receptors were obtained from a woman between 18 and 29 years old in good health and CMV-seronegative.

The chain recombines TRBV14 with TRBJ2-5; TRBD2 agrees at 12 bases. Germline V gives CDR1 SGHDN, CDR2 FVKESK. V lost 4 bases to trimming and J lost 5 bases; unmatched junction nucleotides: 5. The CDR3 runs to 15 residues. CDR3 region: CASSRLAGGPETQYF. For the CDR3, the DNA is TGTGCCAGCAGCCGGCTAGCGGGGGGGCCGGAGACCCAGTACTTC.

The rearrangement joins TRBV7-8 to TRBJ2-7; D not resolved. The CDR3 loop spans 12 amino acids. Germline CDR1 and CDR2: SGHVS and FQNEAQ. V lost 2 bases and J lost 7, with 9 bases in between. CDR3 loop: CASSLTPREQYF. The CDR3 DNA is TGTGCCAGCAGCTTAACCCCGCGGGAGCAGTACTTC.

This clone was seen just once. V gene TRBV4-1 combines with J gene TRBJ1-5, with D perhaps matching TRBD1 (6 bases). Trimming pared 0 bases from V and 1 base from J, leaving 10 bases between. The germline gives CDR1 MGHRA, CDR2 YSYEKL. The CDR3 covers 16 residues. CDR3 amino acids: CASSQEGHGSNQPQHF. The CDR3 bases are TGCGCCAGCAGCCAAGAGGGACACGGGAGCAATCAGCCCCAGCATTTT.

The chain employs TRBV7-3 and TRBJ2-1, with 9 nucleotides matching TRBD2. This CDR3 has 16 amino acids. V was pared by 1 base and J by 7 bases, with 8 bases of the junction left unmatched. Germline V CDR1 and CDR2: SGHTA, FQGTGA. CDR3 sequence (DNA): TGTGCCAGCAGCTTAAACGGCGGGAGGGCCTCTAATGAGCAGTTCTTC. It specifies CASSLNGGRASNEQFF.

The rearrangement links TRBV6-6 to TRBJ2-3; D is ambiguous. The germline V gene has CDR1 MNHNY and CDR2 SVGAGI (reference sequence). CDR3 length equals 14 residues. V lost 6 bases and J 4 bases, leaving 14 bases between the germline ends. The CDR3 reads CASSHSLGSDTQYF. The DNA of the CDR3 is TGTGCCAGCAGCCACTCCCTCGGTTCAGATACGCAGTATTTT.

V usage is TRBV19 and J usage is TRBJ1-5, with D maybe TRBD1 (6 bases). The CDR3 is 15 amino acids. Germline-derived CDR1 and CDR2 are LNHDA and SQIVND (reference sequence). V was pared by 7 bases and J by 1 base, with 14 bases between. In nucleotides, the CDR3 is TGTGCCAGTATCGCCAATCAGGGGAGCAATCAGCCCCAGCATTTT. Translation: CASIANQGSNQPQHF. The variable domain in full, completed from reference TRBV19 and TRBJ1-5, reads DGGITQSPKYLFRKEGQNVTLSCEQNLNHDAMYWYRQDPGQGLRLIYYSQIVNDFQKGDIAEGYSVSREKKESFPLTVTSAQKNPTAFYLCASIANQGSNQPQHFGDGTRLSIL.

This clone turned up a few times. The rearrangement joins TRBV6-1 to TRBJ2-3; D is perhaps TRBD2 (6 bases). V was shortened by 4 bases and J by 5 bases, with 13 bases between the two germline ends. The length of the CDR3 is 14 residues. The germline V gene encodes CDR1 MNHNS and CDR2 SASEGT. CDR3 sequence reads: CASSALGGLDTQYF. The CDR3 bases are TGTGCCAGCAGTGCTCTCGGGGGATTAGATACGCAGTATTTT.

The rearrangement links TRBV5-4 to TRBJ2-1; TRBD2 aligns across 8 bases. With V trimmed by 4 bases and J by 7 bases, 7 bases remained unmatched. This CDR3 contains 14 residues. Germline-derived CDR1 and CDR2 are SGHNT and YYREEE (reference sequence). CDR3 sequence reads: CASSREGVWNEQFF. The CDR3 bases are TGTGCCAGCAGCCGGGAGGGAGTGTGGAATGAGCAGTTCTTC.

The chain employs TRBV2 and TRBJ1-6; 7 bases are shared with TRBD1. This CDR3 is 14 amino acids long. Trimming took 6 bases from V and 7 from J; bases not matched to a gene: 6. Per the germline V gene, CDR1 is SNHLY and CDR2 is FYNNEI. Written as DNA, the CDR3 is TGTGCCAGCAGCCCGACAGGGCGGAATTCACCCCTCCACTTT. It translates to CASSPTGRNSPLHF.

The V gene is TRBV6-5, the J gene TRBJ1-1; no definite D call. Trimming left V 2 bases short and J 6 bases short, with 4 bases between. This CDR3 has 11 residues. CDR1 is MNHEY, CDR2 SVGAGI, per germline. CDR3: CASSYEAEAFF. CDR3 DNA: TGTGCCAGCAGTTACGAGGCTGAAGCTTTCTTT.

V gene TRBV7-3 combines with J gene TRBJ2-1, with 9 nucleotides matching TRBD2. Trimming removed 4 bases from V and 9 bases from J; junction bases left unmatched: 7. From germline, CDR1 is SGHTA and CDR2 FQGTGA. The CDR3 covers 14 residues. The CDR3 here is CASSSLAGDPEQFF. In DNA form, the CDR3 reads TGTGCCAGCAGCTCATTAGCGGGAGACCCTGAGCAGTTCTTC.

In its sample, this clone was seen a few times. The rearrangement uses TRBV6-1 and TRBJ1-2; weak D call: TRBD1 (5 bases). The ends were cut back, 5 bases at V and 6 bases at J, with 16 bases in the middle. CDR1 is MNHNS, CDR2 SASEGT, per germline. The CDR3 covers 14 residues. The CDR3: CASSPTRGRNGYTF. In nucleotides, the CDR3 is TGTGCCAGCAGTCCCACCCGGGGGAGGAATGGCTACACCTTC.